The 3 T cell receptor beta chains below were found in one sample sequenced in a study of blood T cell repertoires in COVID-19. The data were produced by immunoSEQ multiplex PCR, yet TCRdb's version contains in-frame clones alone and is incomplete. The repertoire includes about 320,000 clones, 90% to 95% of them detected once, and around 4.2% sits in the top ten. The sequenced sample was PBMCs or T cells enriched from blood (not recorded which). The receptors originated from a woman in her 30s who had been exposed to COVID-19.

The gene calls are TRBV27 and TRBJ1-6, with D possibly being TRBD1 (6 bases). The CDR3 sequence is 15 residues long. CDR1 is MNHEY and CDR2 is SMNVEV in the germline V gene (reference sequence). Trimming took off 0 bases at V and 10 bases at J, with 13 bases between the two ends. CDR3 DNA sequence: TGTGCCAGCAGTTTATCGCTGGGGGCTCGGTCACCCCTCCACTTT. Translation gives CASSLSLGARSPLHF.

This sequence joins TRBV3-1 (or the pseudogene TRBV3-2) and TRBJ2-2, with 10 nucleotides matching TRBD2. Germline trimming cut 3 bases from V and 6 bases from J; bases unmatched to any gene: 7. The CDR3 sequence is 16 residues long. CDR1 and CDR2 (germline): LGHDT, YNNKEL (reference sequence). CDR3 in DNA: TGTGCCAGCAGCCATCTAGCGGGGGTAAGGTCCGGGGAGCTGTTTTTT. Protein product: CASSHLAGVRSGELFF.

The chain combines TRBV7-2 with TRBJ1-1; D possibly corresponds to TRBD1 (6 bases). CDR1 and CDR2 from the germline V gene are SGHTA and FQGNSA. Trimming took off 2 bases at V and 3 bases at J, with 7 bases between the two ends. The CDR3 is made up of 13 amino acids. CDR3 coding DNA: TGTGCCAGCAGCTTAAGGACAGACACTGAAGCTTTCTTT. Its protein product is CASSLRTDTEAFF.